This entry features one TCR beta chain sequence. V lost 2 bases and J 2 bases, leaving 13 bases between the germline ends. This CDR3 is 15 amino acids long. Germline CDR1 MNHEY, CDR2 SMNVEV (reference sequence). The study recruited people aged about 18 to 95 years across approximately 23 US areas. Categorization into cohorts depended on clinical history that participants reported. These data originate in a study of blood T cell repertoires in COVID-19. Across the study: Spain, Italy and the United States supplied samples that represented acute and convalescent COVID-19.

In the source study's methods: Scientists estimated how many nucleated cells there were by amplifying reference gene primers. The data were produced by immunoSEQ multiplex PCR, yet TCRdb's version contains in-frame clones alone and is incomplete. V, J and clone size were drawn from that table, and D and trimming were deduced from the DNA. The repertoire holds over 250,000 clones, with roughly 89% as singletons. The receptor's source is a middle-aged man who had recovered from COVID-19. The J gene is TRBJ2-7, the V gene TRBV27; maybe TRBD2 (6 bases). Sequencing input: PBMCs or T cells enriched from blood (not recorded which). CDR3: CASSLIGGETYEQYF. The DNA for the CDR3 is TGTGCCAGCAGTTTAATTGGCGGGGAAACCTACGAGCAGTACTTC.